Below, 8 T cell receptor beta chains from the same sample are listed, as sequenced in a study of T-cell reconstitution after alpha-beta-depleted transplantation in children. For TCRbeta, the library was prepared with unique molecular identifiers. TCRdb reprocessed the PCR reads via MiXCR and lists one record per CDR3 protein. The sample lists roughly 500,000 distinct CDR3 sequences; about 30% were seen once. The material was PBMCs from the stem cell graft donor, obtained from the stem cell graft. Receptors originate from a human donor who donated a stem cell graft to a child with aplastic anemia.

This clonotype was observed a handful of times. The V and J genes are TRBV4-3 and TRBJ2-3, with 9 bases lining up with TRBD2. Germline CDR1 is LGHNA and CDR2 is YSLEER. There are 17 residues in the CDR3. J was trimmed by 0 bases and V by 1 base; bases with no gene match: 5. The DNA for the CDR3 is TGCGCCAGCAGCCAAGGGACTAGCGTGAGGAGCACAGATACGCAGTATTTT. Translating gives CASSQGTSVRSTDTQYF.

Ten or more counts support this clonotype. The genes are TRBV12-3 or TRBV12-4 and TRBJ1-2, with 7 nucleotides matching TRBD1. J gave up 8 bases and V 7 bases, and 7 bases lay outside the gene matches. The CDR3 loop spans 12 amino acids. The CDR3: CASTNTGAGYTF. DNA of the CDR3: TGTGCCAGCACCAACACAGGGGCCGGCTACACCTTC.

The chain joins TRBV5-1 to TRBJ2-6; D not certain. The CDR3 is made up of 15 amino acids. From germline, CDR1 is SGHRS and CDR2 YFSETQ. V lost 4 bases and J lost 0, with 8 bases in between. CDR3 bases: TGCGCCAGCAGCCCTGGGAACTCTGGGGCCAACGTCCTGACTTTC. Translating it yields CASSPGNSGANVLTF.

The V gene is TRBV5-1, the J gene TRBJ1-1; D not certain. Germline V gene data show CDR1 as SGHRS and CDR2 as YFSETQ. The CDR3 runs to 13 residues. The V end lost 0 bases, the J end lost 7 bases, and 10 bases lay between the germline ends. Here the CDR3 DNA reads TGCGCCAGCAGCTTGGAGACGTACGGTGAAGCTTTCTTT. Protein product: CASSLETYGEAFF.

The chain carries TRBV6-2 or TRBV6-3 and TRBJ2-7; D gene uncertain. This CDR3 contains 13 residues. V lost 6 bases to trimming and J lost 7 bases, with 16 bases between them. Germline lookup yields CDR1 MNHEY and CDR2 SVGEGT. CDR3 protein: CASSRGLRWEQYV. CDR3 coding DNA: TGTGCCAGCAGCCGAGGTCTTAGATGGGAGCAGTACGTC.

J is TRBJ2-3 and V is TRBV30, with 12 bases matching TRBD2. CDR3 length: 14 residues. V shed 4 bases, J shed 7 bases, and the junction held 6 bases outside the gene matches. Germline V gives CDR1 GTSNPN, CDR2 SVGIG (reference sequence). CDR3: CAWTRTSGINTQYF. The CDR3 DNA follows: TGTGCCTGGACCCGGACTAGCGGGATAAATACGCAGTATTTT.

The V gene is TRBV11-2, the J gene TRBJ1-2; D is undetermined. The germline V and J ends were trimmed by 5 bases and 1 base, with 11 bases remaining between them. This CDR3 region has 14 residues. Germline V CDR1 and CDR2: SGHAT, FQNNGV. This chain's CDR3 is CASSRPGGNYGYTF. Written as DNA, the CDR3 is TGTGCCAGCAGCCGCCCAGGCGGTAACTATGGCTACACCTTC.

This clonotype was detected a few times. This chain joins TRBV6-5 and TRBJ1-2; TRBD1 might be the D (6 bases). CDR1 and CDR2 from the germline V gene are MNHEY and SVGAGI. The length of the CDR3 is 14 residues. The V gene lost 2 bases and the J gene lost 4 bases, with 11 bases spanning the gap. CDR3 sequence: CASSYRTVGYGYTF. CDR3 nucleotide sequence: TGTGCCAGCAGTTACCGGACAGTAGGCTATGGCTACACCTTC.